The present entry profiles one T cell receptor (beta chain) with its context. Its target is not known. The data are from a study of cytomegalovirus exposure and HLA in healthy donors. PCR used 60 Vbeta primers and 13 Jbeta primers. Method: immunoSEQ multiplex PCR; TCRdb's copy keeps in-frame clones and lacks some. This table holds approximately 150,000 clones, 72% found once. Study-wide results and caveats: Later, TCR association rates were found to vary by HLA locus, highest for DRB1 and lowest for HLA-C.

Germline values: CDR1 SEHNR, CDR2 FQNEAQ (reference sequence). Trimming cost V 4 bases and J 4 bases, with 8 bases left between them. CDR3 length equals 12 residues. The specimen sequenced was PBMCs. The sequence came from a man aged 40-50 years in good health and CMV-seronegative. This sequence joins TRBV7-9 and TRBJ2-7; a weak D match, TRBD1 (5 bases). CDR3 sequence reads: CASSYHRYEQYF. Written as DNA, the CDR3 is TGTGCCAGCAGCTACCACAGGTACGAGCAGTACTTC.